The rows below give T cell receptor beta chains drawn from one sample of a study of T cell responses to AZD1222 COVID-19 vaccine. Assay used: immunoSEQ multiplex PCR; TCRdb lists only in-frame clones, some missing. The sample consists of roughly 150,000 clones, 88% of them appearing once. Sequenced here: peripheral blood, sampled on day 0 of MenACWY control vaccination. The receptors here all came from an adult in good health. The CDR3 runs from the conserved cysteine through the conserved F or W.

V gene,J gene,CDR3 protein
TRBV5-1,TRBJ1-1,CASSFRPGQGGGRNTEAFF
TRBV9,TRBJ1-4,CASSDTGGYNEKLFF
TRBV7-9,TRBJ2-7,CASSGDRGHYEQYF
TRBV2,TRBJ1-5,CASRSATWTGSPQGQPQHF
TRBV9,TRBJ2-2,CASSARDTYGELFF
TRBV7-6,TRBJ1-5,CASSLVAGGNLYSNQPQHF
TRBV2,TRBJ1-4,CASTEGATEKLFF
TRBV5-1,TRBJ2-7,CASSAGGPDEQYF
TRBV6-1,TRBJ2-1,CASSLGSSYNEQFF
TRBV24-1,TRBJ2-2,CATREQGRNTGELFF
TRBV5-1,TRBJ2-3,CASSQPTSGDTQYF
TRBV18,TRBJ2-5,CASSPLRETQYF
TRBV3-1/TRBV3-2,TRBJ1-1,CASSPLWGGASEAFF
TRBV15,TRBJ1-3,CATSRAQGAGNTIYF
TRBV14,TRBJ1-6,CASSLIGGPDNSPLHF
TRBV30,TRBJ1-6,CAWNEGSNSPLHF
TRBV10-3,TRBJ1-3,CAIQQGSGNTIYF
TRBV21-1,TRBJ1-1,CASSKVQENTEAFF
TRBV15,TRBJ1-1,CATSRDYPPNTEAFF
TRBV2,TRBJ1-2,CASSLKRQGDYGYTF
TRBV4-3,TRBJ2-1,CASSQDGNRLNEQFF
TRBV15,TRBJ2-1,CATSRTGFSYNEQFF
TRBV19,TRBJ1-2,CASQHGARGYTF
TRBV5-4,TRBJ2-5,CASSSASQGKETQYF
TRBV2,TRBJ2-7,CASSFTDLSVYEQYF
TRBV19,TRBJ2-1,CASAQHGEQFF